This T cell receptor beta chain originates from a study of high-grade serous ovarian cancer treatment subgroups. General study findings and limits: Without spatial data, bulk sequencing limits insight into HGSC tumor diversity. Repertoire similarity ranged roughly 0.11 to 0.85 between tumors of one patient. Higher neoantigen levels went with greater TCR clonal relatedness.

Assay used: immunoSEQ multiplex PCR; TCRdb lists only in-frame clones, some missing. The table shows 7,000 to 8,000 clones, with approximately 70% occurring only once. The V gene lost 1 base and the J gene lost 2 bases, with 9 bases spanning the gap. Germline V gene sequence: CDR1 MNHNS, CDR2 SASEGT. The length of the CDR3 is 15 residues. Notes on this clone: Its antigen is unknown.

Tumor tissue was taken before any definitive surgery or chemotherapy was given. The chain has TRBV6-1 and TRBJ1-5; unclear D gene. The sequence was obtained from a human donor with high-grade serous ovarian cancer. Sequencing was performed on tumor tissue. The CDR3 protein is CASSEEVAGNQPQHF. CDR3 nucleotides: TGTGCCAGCAGTGAAGAGGTGGCGGGCAATCAGCCCCAGCATTTT.